This TCR beta chain was recorded in a study of cytomegalovirus exposure and HLA in healthy donors. Study information: The roughly 100 million unique TCR beta sequences, from around 200 million T cells, were found by an earlier analysis. Study findings and constraints: Analyses of presence/absence relied on an assumption of roughly uniform sequencing depth across donors.

The PCR contained 60 Vbeta and 13 Jbeta primers. Some clones are missing from TCRdb's copy, which holds only in-frame ones; the method was immunoSEQ multiplex PCR. Among about 92,000 clones listed, almost 85% were seen once. Comment on this clone: What it recognizes is unknown.

CDR1 is GTSNPN and CDR2 is SVGIG in the germline V gene (reference sequence). Trimming left V 0 bases short and J 8 bases short, with 22 bases between. The CDR3 is 17 residues long. The rearrangement uses TRBV30 and TRBJ1-4; D unclear. This TCR was sampled from a woman younger than 30 in good health and CMV-seropositive. The sequenced material came from PBMCs. The CDR3 nucleotides are TGTGCCTGGAGTGTAGTGGGCAAGCACCTTAGACCCGAAAAACTGTTTTTT. Translation: CAWSVVGKHLRPEKLFF.